A selection of T cell receptor beta chains follows, all from one sample in a study of T cells after yellow fever vaccination. TCRdb re-derived calls from the 5' RACE reads in MiXCR, one entry per CDR3 protein. The sample includes some 300,000 distinct CDR3 sequences, 7.5% to 9% of them seen just once. The starting material was CD4+ T cells sorted from PBMCs, obtained 5 days after the yellow fever booster vaccination. The receptors come from a man aged 18 to 29 who received the YFV17D yellow fever vaccine. Both conserved end residues are part of each CDR3. Fields, in order: V gene, J gene, clone size, D gene, CDR3 protein, CDR3 DNA. D genes are given only for firm matches. Expanded clones are given a class, and other clones once, few, many or no size at all.

TRBV21-1	TRBJ2-1	NA	NA	CASSKGELDNEQFF	TGTGCCAGCAGCAAGGGGGAGTTGGACAATGAGCAGTTCTTC
TRBV5-1	TRBJ1-1	few	NA	CASSFSFGRGGTEAFF	TGCGCCAGCAGCTTTTCCTTTGGACGGGGCGGCACTGAAGCTTTCTTT
TRBV6-5	TRBJ1-5	many	NA	CASKERAAGNQPQHF	TGTGCCAGTAAAGAACGGGCCGCAGGGAATCAGCCCCAGCATTTT
TRBV5-1	TRBJ1-2	NA	TRBD1	CASSLLTGVDGYTF	TGCGCCAGCAGCTTATTAACAGGGGTGGATGGCTACACCTTC
TRBV25-1	TRBJ2-2	many	NA	CASTKPNTGELFF	TGTGCCAGCACTAAACCCAACACCGGGGAGCTGTTTTTT
TRBV2	TRBJ2-4	NA	TRBD1	CASRTGTENIQYF	TGTGCCAGCCGGACCGGGACAGAAAACATTCAGTACTTC
TRBV18	TRBJ2-2	NA	NA	CASSPPGRKGELFF	TGTGCCAGCTCACCGCCTGGTCGGAAAGGGGAGCTGTTTTTT
TRBV18	TRBJ2-3	NA	NA	CASSSSVPSTDTQYF	TGTGCCAGCTCAAGTAGCGTACCTAGCACAGATACGCAGTATTTT
TRBV5-1	TRBJ2-4	NA	NA	CASSLWDSKNIQYF	TGCGCCAGCAGCTTATGGGATTCCAAAAACATTCAGTACTTC
TRBV12-3/TRBV12-4	TRBJ2-2	many	NA	CASSFTISGELFF	TGTGCCAGCAGTTTCACCATTTCCGGGGAGCTGTTTTTT
TRBV19	TRBJ2-2	NA	TRBD1	CASSIDRGQKTGELFF	TGTGCCAGTAGTATAGACAGGGGGCAAAAGACCGGGGAGCTGTTTTTT
TRBV5-4	TRBJ2-2	few	TRBD1	CASSLARGQTGELFF	TGTGCCAGCAGCTTGGCCAGGGGGCAAACCGGGGAGCTGTTTTTT
TRBV20-1	TRBJ1-4	NA	NA	CSARAPETTNEKLFF	TGCAGTGCTAGAGCCCCGGAAACAACTAATGAAAAACTGTTTTTT
TRBV10-1	TRBJ2-5	few	TRBD1	CASSLSGTGGPLGTQYF	TGCGCCAGCAGCTTATCCGGGACAGGGGGCCCGTTAGGGACCCAGTACTTC
TRBV20-1	TRBJ1-2	NA	NA	CSARGSGNYGYTF	TGCAGTGCTAGAGGCTCAGGGAACTATGGCTACACCTTC
TRBV18	TRBJ1-2	few	NA	CASSPTTVTGYGYTF	TGTGCCAGCTCACCCACGACAGTTACGGGCTATGGCTACACCTTC
TRBV9	TRBJ1-2	few	TRBD1	CASSVAGRGQRANYGYTF	TGTGCCAGCAGCGTAGCGGGGAGGGGGCAACGAGCTAACTATGGCTACACCTTC
TRBV12-3/TRBV12-4	TRBJ2-5	NA	TRBD2	CASSLGVSGGPGVETQYF	TGTGCCAGCAGTCTCGGGGTTAGCGGGGGGCCTGGGGTCGAGACCCAGTACTTC
TRBV7-2	TRBJ2-2	NA	NA	CASSLRDRNTGELFF	TGTGCCAGCAGCTTGCGGGACCGGAACACCGGGGAGCTGTTTTTT
TRBV7-2	TRBJ2-1	NA	NA	CASSLEGWGKQFF	TGTGCCAGCAGCTTAGAAGGGTGGGGTAAGCAGTTCTTC
TRBV27	TRBJ2-7	NA	NA	CASTPGTAGEQYF	TGTGCCAGCACCCCCGGGACCGCGGGGGAGCAGTACTTC
TRBV20-1	TRBJ1-2	NA	NA	CSLGGVLYGYTF	TGCAGTTTAGGGGGGGTTCTCTATGGCTACACCTTC
TRBV6-2/TRBV6-3	TRBJ2-7	many	NA	CASSWAGRYEQYF	TGTGCCAGCAGTTGGGCCGGCCGCTACGAGCAGTACTTC
TRBV4-2	TRBJ1-2	many	NA	CASSRTDGYGYTF	TGTGCCAGCAGCCGGACAGACGGCTATGGCTACACCTTC
TRBV9	TRBJ2-3	NA	NA	CASSVGTSRGTDTQYF	TGTGCCAGCAGCGTAGGGACGTCACGGGGGACAGATACGCAGTATTTT
TRBV20-1	TRBJ2-7	NA	TRBD2	CSPYGTSGGKVSEQYF	TGCAGTCCCTACGGGACTAGCGGGGGGAAGGTCTCCGAGCAGTACTTC
TRBV6-2/TRBV6-3	TRBJ2-1	few	TRBD1	CASYHRDRGIGEQFF	TGTGCCAGTTACCACCGGGACAGGGGTATAGGTGAGCAGTTCTTC
TRBV7-8	TRBJ2-5	many	NA	CASSLKTQYF	TGTGCCAGCAGCTTAAAGACCCAGTACTTC
TRBV4-2	TRBJ1-5	few	TRBD1	CASSQTGQGNQPQHF	TGTGCCAGCAGCCAGACCGGACAGGGCAATCAGCCCCAGCATTTT
TRBV10-3	TRBJ1-5	few	NA	CAISESPRGNQPQHF	TGTGCCATCAGTGAGTCTCCGAGGGGCAATCAGCCCCAGCATTTT
TRBV18	TRBJ1-1	few	NA	CASSPAGRTNTEAFF	TGTGCCAGCTCACCTGCAGGCAGGACGAACACTGAAGCTTTCTTT
TRBV7-9	TRBJ1-1	many	NA	CASSPTGEGGRTEAFF	TGTGCCAGCAGCCCTACCGGGGAGGGTGGGAGAACTGAAGCTTTCTTT
TRBV20-1	TRBJ1-1	NA	NA	CSATTTADTEAFF	TGCAGTGCTACGACCACAGCGGACACTGAAGCTTTCTTT
TRBV28	TRBJ1-3	many	NA	CASSFRPSSGNTIYF	TGTGCCAGCAGTTTTAGGCCTTCCTCTGGAAACACCATATATTTT
TRBV6-1	TRBJ2-1	few	NA	CASSEGEEAGWYNEQFF	TGTGCCAGCAGTGAAGGGGAGGAGGCAGGGTGGTACAATGAGCAGTTCTTC